This T cell receptor beta chain emerged from a study of blood T cell repertoires in COVID-19. Study-wide context: Sources were T cells, B-cell-depleted T cells, or PBMCs; the material itself was cDNA or gDNA.

In the original processing: Amplification from reference gene primers served as the basis for estimated nucleated cell counts. Only in-frame clones appear in the TCRdb table, and some are missing; sequencing was by immunoSEQ multiplex PCR. For V, J and clone size, that table is used; D and trimming come from the DNA. The profile shows more than 200,000 clones, 65% to 85% of them singletons. Only one count was recorded for this clone. Trimming removed 0 bases from V and 2 bases from J; junction bases left unmatched: 6. This CDR3 has 16 amino acids. CDR1 is SGDLS, CDR2 YYNGEE, per germline. The TCR comes from a woman aged 80 or older with acute or convalescent COVID-19. Sequenced: peripheral blood. The chain recombines TRBV9 with TRBJ2-3; 7 nucleotides line up with TRBD1. The CDR3 nucleotides read TGTGCCAGCAGCGTAGAGGGACAGTGGGACACAGATACGCAGTATTTT. It specifies CASSVEGQWDTDTQYF.